This T cell receptor (beta chain) stems from a study of response to subunit inactivated influenza vaccine (dated by TCRdb to about 2018). Looking at the study overall: Deep quantitative T cell receptor repertoire profiling was used in the study to track responses to a trivalent subunit inactivated influenza vaccine. What the study reported, not specific to this receptor: The authors suggested that each seasonal influenza vaccination may recruit only a limited number of new T cells.

A few counts support this clonotype. What antigen it recognizes has not been identified. The input lacks base qualities; no much larger clone sits a single base away. The time point tag for this specimen amounts to: around 42 days after influenza vaccine administration. The germline V gene (reference sequence) supplies CDR1 LNHNV and CDR2 YYDKDF. The CDR3 numbers 14 residues from cysteine through phenylalanine. Left in the record is the CDR3 DNA by itself, 42 bases read in frame from the first base. V drops 5 bases and J drops 5 bases, leaving 15 bases in between. The library was generated by RT-PCR. Sequencing was carried out with an Illumina HiSeq 2500. TCRdb reprocessed the public reads (quality trimming at Q25 with fastp, clone calling with MiXCR) and kept in-frame beta chains. For every CDR3 protein sequence, its rows merge into one entry that carries the most common genes and DNA. Counted in this sample were 540,000 or so distinct CDR3 sequences; 13% of them appeared once. Around 12% of the sample lies in the top ten.

The TCR originated in a man in his fifties or sixties who received an inactivated influenza vaccine. Donor details come from another sample of the same person, matched by shared clones. This chain joins TRBV15 to TRBJ2-5; the best D guess is TRBD2, with 6 bases matching. The sequencing used PBMCs from blood, collected more than 35 days after vaccination. The sequenced DNA: TGTGCCACCAGCCCCCGGGCGGGGATGGAGACCCAGTACTTC. This gives the protein CATSPRAGMETQYF.